This T cell receptor (beta chain) was retrieved from a study of radiation and T cells in renal cell carcinoma (dated by TCRdb to 2020 to 2022). A note on the overall study: The samples were drawn from a clinical trial, where primary renal cell carcinomas were treated with 15 Gy of stereotactic body radiation therapy and then removed by nephrectomy 4 weeks afterward. In total, 50 to 60 samples underwent TCR beta sequencing: 25 or so tumors plus 27 peripheral blood samples. Across all 55 or so samples, several million unique CDR3 nucleotide sequences, encoding 2 million to 3 million unique CDR3 amino acid sequences, were identified. The full study reports these points: In blood, the top tumor clonotypes increased from baseline to 2 weeks after radiation and then shrank by 4 weeks, which suggests a temporary expansion of tumor-resident clones. Because pretreatment tumor biopsies were not available, the baseline intratumoral presence of clonotypes could not be determined. Changes in the blood repertoire were not tracked past 4 weeks after treatment. Effects of radiation dose or scheduling on the TCR repertoire could not be addressed with the single-armed trial design.

Reading from cysteine to phenylalanine, the CDR3 counts 13 amino acids. Left in the record is the CDR3 DNA by itself, 39 bases read in frame from the first base. According to the germline V gene, CDR1 reads SQVTM and CDR2 reads ANQGSEA. What the time point label conveys for this sample: blood 2 weeks post-SBRT. The treatment or condition label of this sample denotes: 15 Gy SBRT to primary tumor, nephrectomy 4 weeks later. To track tumor-enriched clonotypes, serial peripheral blood was sampled from radiation-treated patients at baseline and at 2 weeks and 4 weeks after SBRT. All patients had renal cell carcinoma with clear cell pathology. Genomic DNA for TCR sequencing was prepared using the QIAamp DNA Blood Mini Kit (Qiagen). The analyses included just those samples that passed every quality control check. As concerns this clone: The antigen it binds to is not known. No much larger clonotype is one base removed from it; base qualities were not supplied.

TCR beta libraries were generated from genomic DNA with the immunoSEQ kit, following the manufacturer's recommendations. To prepare libraries, a first multiplex PCR with proprietary primers was run, followed by a second PCR that added unique barcodes, and a bead cleanup was done after each round. A kit-provided positive control reaction and a negative control reaction were included in every sample batch. The final libraries were assessed on an Agilent 4200 TapeStation D1000 ScreenTape, pooled by volume, and quantified by qPCR. Sequencing was performed on an Illumina NextSeq500 using a MidOutput 150-cycle cartridge, with 156 Read1 cycles, 15 Index1 cycles, and the kit custom primers. The pooled library was loaded at approximately 1 pM, and around 20% PhiX control was spiked in. The original methods were these. Vendor-processed data were analyzed in R, with a clonotype defined as all T cells sharing the same CDR3 nucleotide sequence. In the clone abundance analyses, frequencies in each sample were normalized to that sample's 10,000 most abundant clones. Public T cell clones, which averaged fewer than five per sample, were removed prior to analysis. Tumor-enriched and baseline blood-enriched clonotypes were defined by at least a 32-fold difference in abundance between compartments. A beta-binomial differential abundance model was applied to find clonotypes that expanded or contracted between blood time points. The Baroni-Urbani and Buser coefficient was used to measure tumor-blood repertoire similarity, and groups were compared with two-tailed Wilcoxon tests in R. In its TCRdb copy, this immuneACCESS table keeps in-frame sequences only and misses some clones. Where compared with another copy, unresolved V genes explain less than half of these, and the others have no known cause. V and J calls and clone size come straight from that table; D and trimming were deduced from the DNA. A total of 100,000 to 150,000 clones appear in this sample, 81% of them only once. The ten largest clones represent approximately 2% of the sample.

The V gene is TRBV29-1 and the J gene is TRBJ2-1, with TRBD1 matching 12 junction bases. Sequenced here: blood, sampled from a patient whose treatment included radiotherapy and nephrectomy. The receptor was derived from a woman in her sixties with renal cell carcinoma. CDR3 region: CSAGTGGTNEQFF. Read as DNA, the sequence is TGCAGTGCCGGGACAGGGGGCACGAATGAGCAGTTCTTC.